The sequence of this T cell receptor beta chain was determined in a study of T cells after yellow fever vaccination. Universal primer sites and UMIs were introduced during 5'RACE template-switching synthesis of TCR cDNA. TCRdb fed the 5' RACE reads into MiXCR, producing one record per CDR3 protein. This table has 200,000 to 300,000 distinct CDR3 sequences, over 10% appearing once. Broader study findings: Any FACS-sorted repertoire could hold abundant clonotypes that contaminate it from the bulk population. Subsequent to the booster, the majority of primary-vaccination clones reappeared (about 97% CD4, 85% to 90% CD8). The study found a weaker secondary response that peaked faster, day 5 versus 15.

This CDR3 is built from 15 residues. V lost 6 bases and J lost 5, with 16 bases in between. The germline CDR1 and CDR2 sequences are MNHEY and SMNVEV (reference sequence). A remark on this clonotype: The antigen is not known.

This chain uses TRBV27 with TRBJ2-2; either TRBD1 or TRBD2 may fit D (7 bases each). The sample here was CD4+ T cells sorted from PBMCs, taken 45 days after the yellow fever booster vaccination. This TCR derives from a man aged 25-45 years who received the YFV17D yellow fever vaccine. The CDR3 is CASSPGGGVTGELFF. As DNA, the CDR3 is TGTGCCAGCAGCCCAGGGGGAGGGGTGACCGGGGAGCTGTTTTTT.